This T cell receptor (beta chain) was sequenced for a study of CD8+ T cells in alopecia areata. Study context: Twice a day, 5 to 10 mg of oral tofacitinib was administered to treated patients. Treated patients were scored for severity by percent of scalp affected.

The treatment denotes: oral pan-JAK inhibitor, 5-10 mg twice daily. Regarding this clone: Its cognate antigen is unknown.

Study-level points and caveats: On tofacitinib, scalp and blood still held many of the expanded lesional clones. Uncertainty remains about how baseline CD8+ expansion links to response, with one nonresponder.

The CDR3 contains 16 residues. Germline-derived CDR1 and CDR2 are LNHNV and YYDKDF (reference sequence). The V end was cut by 0 bases, the J end by 2 bases, with 11 bases between. RNA, once extracted, was reverse transcribed into cDNA for use as the sequencing template. Assay used: immunoSEQ multiplex PCR; TCRdb lists only in-frame clones, some missing. Of 200,000 to 250,000 clones in the sample, 55% to 70% are singletons; the top ten hold 4% to 4.5%. The V gene is TRBV15, the J gene TRBJ1-3; possibly TRBD1 for D (5 bases). The receptor was derived from a human donor with alopecia areata. Sequences were derived from CD4+ T cells sorted from blood, sampled at week 4, from a patient treated with tofacitinib. CDR3 sequence reads: CATSRDKQGPGNTIYF. The CDR3 DNA reads TGTGCCACCAGCAGAGACAAGCAGGGTCCTGGAAACACCATATATTTT.